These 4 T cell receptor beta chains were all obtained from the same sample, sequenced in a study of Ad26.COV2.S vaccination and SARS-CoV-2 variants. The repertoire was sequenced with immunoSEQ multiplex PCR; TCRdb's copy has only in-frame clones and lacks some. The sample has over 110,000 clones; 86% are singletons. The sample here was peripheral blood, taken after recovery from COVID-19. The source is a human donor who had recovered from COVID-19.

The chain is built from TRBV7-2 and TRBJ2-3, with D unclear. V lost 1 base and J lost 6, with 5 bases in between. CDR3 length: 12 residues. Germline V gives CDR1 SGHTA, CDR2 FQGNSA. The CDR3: CASSLVRDTQYF. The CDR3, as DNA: TGTGCCAGCAGCTTAGTTCGGGATACGCAGTATTTT.

CDR3 protein: CASSEALIFDEQYF. For the CDR3, the DNA is TGTGCCAGCAGTGAGGCCCTTATCTTCGACGAGCAGTACTTC. The rearrangement uses TRBV2 and TRBJ2-7; no clear D gene. The CDR3 is made up of 14 amino acids. The germline V gene has CDR1 SNHLY and CDR2 FYNNEI. V dropped 3 bases and J dropped 5 bases, with 14 bases sitting between them.

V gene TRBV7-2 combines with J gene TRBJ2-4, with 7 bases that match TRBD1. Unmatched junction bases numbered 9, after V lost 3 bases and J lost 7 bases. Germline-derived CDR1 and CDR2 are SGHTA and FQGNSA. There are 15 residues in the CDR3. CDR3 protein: CASSFLRGRGNIQYF. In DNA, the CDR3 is TGTGCCAGCAGCTTTTTGAGGGGGCGCGGTAACATTCAGTACTTC.

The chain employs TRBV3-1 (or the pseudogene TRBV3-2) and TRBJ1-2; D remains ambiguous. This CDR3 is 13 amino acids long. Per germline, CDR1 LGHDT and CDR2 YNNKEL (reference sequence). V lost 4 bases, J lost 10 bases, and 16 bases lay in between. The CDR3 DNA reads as TGTGCCAGCAGCCTCAGATATTGGGTATTCTACACCTTC. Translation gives CASSLRYWVFYTF.